These T cell receptor beta chains were read from a single sample in a study of post-analysis software for immune sequencing data. TCRdb itself ran the PCR reads through MiXCR, one entry per CDR3 protein. The profile covers 450,000 or so distinct CDR3 sequences, with approximately 46% appearing a single time and roughly an eighth taken by the ten largest. Specimen: blood. Receptors originate from a girl aged 10-17 years with multiple sclerosis. Both conserved end residues are part of each CDR3. A D gene is named only where the DNA matches it firmly. Clone sizes are given selectively: once, few, many, or a class where the clone is expanded.

clone size	V gene	D gene	J gene	CDR3 DNA	CDR3 protein
.	TRBV5-5	.	TRBJ2-7	TGTGCCAGCAGCCAGACGTACTACGAGCAGTACTTC	CASSQTYYEQYF
once	TRBV7-2	.	TRBJ2-1	TGTGCCAGCAGCCCCGAGCGGGTTGGCAATGAGCAGTTCTTC	CASSPERVGNEQFF
.	TRBV5-5	.	TRBJ1-2	TGTGCCAGCAGCTTGGGTCGGGGACCAAACTATGGCTACACCTTC	CASSLGRGPNYGYTF
.	TRBV29-1	.	TRBJ2-1	TGCAGCGTTGAGGGGGGGACAAACAATGAGCAGTTCTTC	CSVEGGTNNEQFF
.	TRBV7-2	.	TRBJ2-5	TGTGCCAGCAGCTTAGTAGTCATGGAGACCCAGTACTTC	CASSLVVMETQYF
few	TRBV25-1	TRBD1	TRBJ1-2	TGTGCCAGCAGTATGACTACAGGGGTTGGCTACACCTTC	CASSMTTGVGYTF
.	TRBV2	.	TRBJ2-3	TGTGCCAGCACCCGCCCAAGGATCGGCACAGATACGCAGTATTTT	CASTRPRIGTDTQYF
.	TRBV28	.	TRBJ2-1	TGTGCCAGCAGTTTATCCGGGAGTAATGAGCAGTTCTTC	CASSLSGSNEQFF
.	TRBV29-1	TRBD2	TRBJ2-1	TGCAGCGTTGGAGTAGCGGGAGACTGGGAGCAGTTCTTC	CSVGVAGDWEQFF
.	TRBV25-1	.	TRBJ2-1	TGTGCCAGCCAAAAGGGGAGGAATGAGCAGTTCTTC	CASQKGRNEQFF
.	TRBV20-1	TRBD2	TRBJ2-1	TGCAGTGCTAGAAACCCTAGCGGGGCCTACAATGAGCAGTTCTTC	CSARNPSGAYNEQFF
few	TRBV7-2	.	TRBJ2-1	TGTGCCAGCAGCTTAGCGCGCAACAATGAGCAGTTCTTC	CASSLARNNEQFF
few	TRBV6-2/TRBV6-3	TRBD2	TRBJ2-7	TGTGCCAGCAGTCAGCAGACTAGCGGGCCTTCCTACGAGCAGTACTTC	CASSQQTSGPSYEQYF
.	TRBV10-3	.	TRBJ1-2	TGTGCCATCAGTGTCACGGGGGACCGGTATGGCTACACCTTC	CAISVTGDRYGYTF
.	TRBV7-9	TRBD1	TRBJ2-2	TGTGCCAGCAGCTTAGGGGACAGGGAGTCCACCGGGGAGCTGTTTTTT	CASSLGDRESTGELFF
few	TRBV11-2	TRBD1	TRBJ1-5	TGTGCCAGCAGCATACAGGGGAGCAATCAGCCCCAGCATTTT	CASSIQGSNQPQHF
.	TRBV4-1	.	TRBJ2-7	TGCGCCAGCAGCCAAGATACGACTTGGGTGTCCTACGAGCAGTACTTC	CASSQDTTWVSYEQYF
.	TRBV29-1	TRBD1	TRBJ1-1	TGCAGCGTTGAAGGTCGAGGGAGGGGGCGAGGACCGATGAACACTGAAGCTTTCTTT	CSVEGRGRGRGPMNTEAFF
.	TRBV7-3	.	TRBJ2-5	TGTGCCAGCAGCTCAGCGGGCCCCTGGGAGACCCAGTACTTC	CASSSAGPWETQYF
.	TRBV20-1	TRBD1	TRBJ1-5	TGCAGTGCTAAGGATACAGGGGGCAATCAGCCCCAGCATTTT	CSAKDTGGNQPQHF
.	TRBV3-1	.	TRBJ2-7	TGTGCCAGCAGCCAAGATGCTACTAGCCCCGAGCAGTACTTC	CASSQDATSPEQYF
.	TRBV4-3	.	TRBJ2-5	TGCGCCGGCAGCCAAGCAACAGGGGGGGAGCAGTACTTC	CAGSQATGGEQYF
few	TRBV27	.	TRBJ2-5	TGTGCCAGCAGCCGAGTGAGCGAGGGAGAGACCCAGTACTTC	CASSRVSEGETQYF
few	TRBV12-3/TRBV12-4	.	TRBJ1-4	TGTGCCAGCAGTTTATGGGGGACATTGAGTGAAAAACTGTTTTTT	CASSLWGTLSEKLFF
few	TRBV7-2	.	TRBJ1-1	TGTGCCAGCAGCTTATGGGGTGGCCTGAACACTGAAGCTTTCTTT	CASSLWGGLNTEAFF
.	TRBV7-2	.	TRBJ2-1	TGTGCCGGAACAGCCTACTCCTACAATGAGCAGTTCTTC	CAGTAYSYNEQFF
.	TRBV27	TRBD2	TRBJ2-7	TGTGCCAGCAGTCCCCTGGGACTAGCGGGAGAGTACGAGCAGTACTTC	CASSPLGLAGEYEQYF
few	TRBV7-3	.	TRBJ2-1	TGTGCCAGCAGCTCAGACCCGTCCCAAGAGCAGTTCTTC	CASSSDPSQEQFF
.	TRBV7-2	TRBD1	TRBJ2-7	TGTGCCAGCCTGGACAGGGGAGGCTACGAGCAGTACTTC	CASLDRGGYEQYF
.	TRBV24-1	.	TRBJ2-7	TGTGCCACCAGTGATTTCAGATGGGGCGACGCAAGCTCCTACGGGCAGTACTTC	CATSDFRWGDASSYGQYF
once	TRBV11-2	.	TRBJ2-7	TGTGCCAGCAGCTTAGAGTTAGTAACCTTTGGGCACTACAATGAGCAGTACTTC	CASSLELVTFGHYNEQYF
.	TRBV7-8	.	TRBJ2-3	TGTGCCAGCTCCCGTGGTGCATCGCGCACAGATACGCAGTATTTT	CASSRGASRTDTQYF
few	TRBV7-2	.	TRBJ2-1	TGTGCCAGCAGCTTATTGGGATCCTACAATGAGCAGTTCTTC	CASSLLGSYNEQFF
.	TRBV7-2	.	TRBJ1-1	TGTGCCAGCAGCTTAGGAGCAGGGGAGTATGCTGAAGCTTTCTTT	CASSLGAGEYAEAFF
once	TRBV28	.	TRBJ1-5	TGTGCCAGCAGTACACAACAGGGAGTTGGTCAGCCCCAGCATTTT	CASSTQQGVGQPQHF
.	TRBV5-1	.	TRBJ2-7	TGCGCCAGCAGTACTATGGGGGGCTCCTACAATGAGCAGTACTTC	CASSTMGGSYNEQYF
.	TRBV28	.	TRBJ1-1	TGTGCCAGCACCACGGGGGATAGGGTTCTCGGAGCTTTCTTT	CASTTGDRVLGAFF
few	TRBV5-1	.	TRBJ2-2	TGCGCCAGTTGGCCCTACACCGGGGAGCTGTTTTTT	CASWPYTGELFF
once	TRBV5-1	.	TRBJ2-5	TGCGCCAGCAGCTTTTTAAGGGGTACCTCCTACGAGGAGTACTTC	CASSFLRGTSYEEYF
.	TRBV24-1	TRBD2	TRBJ2-1	TGTGCCACCAGTGAGCTAGAGACTAGCGGGAGTTACAATGAGCAGTTCTTC	CATSELETSGSYNEQFF
few	TRBV4-1	TRBD2	TRBJ2-7	TGCGCCAGCAGCCCTCCTGCGGCGGGGGGTTTCTACGAGCAGTACTTC	CASSPPAAGGFYEQYF
.	TRBV5-1	.	TRBJ2-3	TGCGCCAGCAGCTTTTTTAGCGACGGCACAGATACGCAGTATTTT	CASSFFSDGTDTQYF
.	TRBV11-2	TRBD2	TRBJ2-5	TGTGCCAGCAGCCCCGCCGGACTAGCAGGAGAGACCCAGTACTTC	CASSPAGLAGETQYF
.	TRBV12-3/TRBV12-4	TRBD1	TRBJ1-3	TGTGCCAGCAGGCGTACAGGGGGCGCGGGTGGAAACACCATATATTTT	CASRRTGGAGGNTIYF
.	TRBV6-5	.	TRBJ1-6	TGTGCCATCTCTATACAGCCATATAATTCACCCCTCCACTTT	CAISIQPYNSPLHF
.	TRBV28	.	TRBJ2-3	TGTGCCAGCAGTTTTGGGGCTACGCAGTATTTT	CASSFGATQYF
few	TRBV20-1	TRBD2	TRBJ2-3	TGCAGTGCAGGGCTAGCGGGAGGTCCCAATACGCAGTATTTT	CSAGLAGGPNTQYF
.	TRBV4-1	TRBD2	TRBJ2-1	TGCGCCAGCAGCCAAGATGGACGACTAGCGGGGGTGCATGGCTACAATGAGCAGTTCTTC	CASSQDGRLAGVHGYNEQFF
once	TRBV20-1	.	TRBJ2-1	TGCAGTGCTACCCAACCGGGACGAGATGAGCAGTTCTTC	CSATQPGRDEQFF
.	TRBV15	.	TRBJ2-7	TGTGCCACCAGCAGAGTAGGGACGCTGGCCCACGAGCAGTACTTC	CATSRVGTLAHEQYF
.	TRBV6-6	.	TRBJ1-1	TGTGCCAGCAGTTACTCGTTAGTCGGTTCGACCGGGAAGTCAGCTTTCTTT	CASSYSLVGSTGKSAFF
.	TRBV7-3	TRBD2	TRBJ2-5	TGTGCCAGCAGCTCGACTAGCGGGGTACACAATGAGCAGTACTTC	CASSSTSGVHNEQYF
few	TRBV28	.	TRBJ2-7	TGTGCCAGCAGTTTACGAAACTATATAGGAGGGGAGCAGTACTTC	CASSLRNYIGGEQYF
few	TRBV27	.	TRBJ2-4	TGTGCCAGCAGTTCCGCCTTAGCCAAAAACATTCAGTACTTC	CASSSALAKNIQYF